The 27 T cell receptor beta chains in this list originate from one sample, sequenced in a study of low-dose radiotherapy and immunotherapy resistance in tumors. With TRAV- and TRBV-specific primers, first-strand cDNA was made, covering the alpha and beta chains. The TCRs were subjected to amplification over about 20 PCR cycles employing a constant-region primer in conjunction with a V-primer adapter. Using its own MiXCR run on the reads, TCRdb lists one record per CDR3 protein. The table lists fewer than 50,000 distinct CDR3 sequences, under 30% of them singletons. The time point is: after trial treatment. Treatment given: LDRT plus nivolumab, ipilimumab, low-dose cyclophosphamide and aspirin (RACIN trial). Material: PBMCs, obtained after low-dose radiotherapy plus immunotherapy. These receptors came from a male donor with prostate cancer.

The V gene is TRBV19, the J gene TRBJ1-6; TRBD1 is a possible D gene (6 bases). Trimming shortened V by 5 bases and J by 4 bases, and 12 bases separated the two germline ends. Germline CDR1 and CDR2: LNHDA and SQIVND (reference sequence). The CDR3 is made up of 15 amino acids. The CDR3: CASSGTGMYNSPLHF. The CDR3 region has the DNA TGTGCCAGTAGTGGTACAGGGATGTATAATTCACCCCTCCACTTT.

This clonotype was detected ten times or more. The chain joins TRBV28 to TRBJ2-7, with TRBD1 matching over 9 bases. The CDR3 totals 15 residues. Germline CDR1 reads MDHEN; CDR2 reads SYDVKM. Losses at the gene ends were 4 bases for V and 7 bases for J; bases not matched to a gene: 11. This CDR3 reads CASSSPGQGTWEQYF. The CDR3 bases are TGTGCCAGCAGTTCGCCGGGACAGGGAACTTGGGAGCAGTACTTC.

On this clonotype itself: One base separates it from a far larger clone, so it is likely a read error. The V call is TRBV12-3 or TRBV12-4, the J call TRBJ2-5, with no clear D. This CDR3 has 16 amino acids. Trimming stripped 2 bases from V and 13 bases from J, with 26 bases between. The CDR3 sequence: CASSLMVGPQHYERYF. In DNA form, the CDR3 reads TGTGCCAGCAGTTTAATGGTTGGACCCCAGCATTACGAGCGGTACTTC.

As regards this clonotype: A read error is likely here: a far larger clone is one base away. CDR3 bases: TGTGCCAGCAGACCCGCGTTCCTTCAGACCGACTACGAGCAGTACTTC. It codes for CASRPAFLQTDYEQYF. The chain employs TRBV27 and TRBJ2-7; D is ambiguous. This CDR3 has 16 residues. The V gene lost 6 bases and the J gene lost 3 bases, with 21 bases spanning the gap. Per germline, CDR1 MNHEY and CDR2 SMNVEV (reference sequence).

The chain links TRBV6-2 or TRBV6-3 to TRBJ1-2; 12 positions agree with TRBD1. The CDR3 loop spans 17 amino acids. Germline V CDR1 and CDR2: MNHEY, SVGEGT. Trimming removed 6 bases from V and 3 bases from J; junction bases left unmatched: 11. CDR3 in amino acids: CASSTSQGQGADYGYTF. In DNA form, the CDR3 reads TGTGCCAGCAGCACCTCACAGGGACAGGGGGCTGACTATGGCTACACCTTC.

Details on this clonotype: This clone may be a read error of a much larger clone one base away. The J gene is TRBJ2-7, the V gene TRBV7-9; D is perhaps TRBD1 or TRBD2 (7 bases each). The V and J ends lost 5 bases and 11 bases respectively, with 16 bases between them. Germline V gives CDR1 SEHNR, CDR2 FQNEAQ (reference sequence). This CDR3 has 12 residues. CDR3 sequence: CASSRTGREEYF. The CDR3 DNA reads TGTGCCAGCAGCCGGACAGGACGGGAGGAGTACTTC.

The CDR3 DNA follows: TGCAGTGCTAGGGGACTAGGATCATCCTCTAATACGCAGTATTTT. Translating gives CSARGLGSSSNTQYF. This chain links TRBV20-1 with TRBJ2-3; 8 bases fit TRBD2. Germline V gene data show CDR1 as DFQATT and CDR2 as SNEGSKA (reference sequence). The CDR3 runs to 15 residues. V trimming: 3 bases; J trimming: 7 bases; junction bases outside the gene matches: 12.

This clonotype came up once. The chain couples TRBV4-2 to TRBJ2-6; tentatively, D is TRBD2 (6 bases). Germline-derived CDR1 and CDR2 are LGHNA and YNFKEQ. The length of the CDR3 is 16 residues. V lost 2 bases, J lost 2 bases, and 10 bases lay in between. CDR3 protein: CASSQSPGAGANVLTF. Here the CDR3 DNA reads TGTGCCAGCAGCCAAAGTCCGGGGGCTGGGGCCAACGTCCTGACTTTC.

This clonotype has at least ten counts. This rearrangement joins TRBV7-8 to TRBJ2-1; D is uncertain. The CDR3 loop spans 15 amino acids. Germline CDR1 is SGHVS and CDR2 is FQNEAQ. V lost 0 bases, J lost 6 bases, and 12 bases lay in between. The DNA for the CDR3 is TGTGCCAGCAGCTTAGCAACTAACTACCCCAATGAGCAGTTCTTC. Translated, it gives CASSLATNYPNEQFF.

This clonotype has a count of ten or more. The V call is TRBV6-6, the J call TRBJ1-3; perhaps TRBD1 as D (5 bases). This CDR3 has 17 residues. Per germline, CDR1 MNHNY and CDR2 SVGAGI (reference sequence). V lost 0 bases and J 0 bases, leaving 12 bases between the germline ends. The CDR3 sequence is CASSYSSSGGSGNTIYF. The CDR3 DNA reads TGTGCCAGCAGTTACTCGTCGTCGGGGGGCTCTGGAAACACCATATATTTT.

Remarks on this clonotype: This probably arose from a read error, given a far larger clone one base away. The rearrangement joins TRBV29-1 to TRBJ2-7; the D is unclear. Deletions cut 0 bases from V and 7 bases from J, with 7 bases between. Germline CDR1 is SQVTM and CDR2 is ANQGSEA. The CDR3 extends over 11 amino acids. The CDR3 nucleotides are TGCAGCGTTGAAGATCTCAGTGAGCAGTACTTC. This sequence encodes CSVEDLSEQYF.

This clonotype came up many times. The chain employs TRBV19 and TRBJ2-2; 9 bases are a match to TRBD2. From germline, CDR1 is LNHDA and CDR2 SQIVND (reference sequence). V shed 8 bases and J 0 bases; nucleotides not matched to a gene: 4. This CDR3 region has 15 residues. CDR3 nucleotide sequence: TGTGCCAGTCGGCTAGCGGGGTCGAACACCGGGGAGCTGTTTTTT. Encoded protein: CASRLAGSNTGELFF.

The V and J genes are TRBV5-1 and TRBJ2-5; 14 bases agree with TRBD2. J lost 3 bases, V lost 2 bases, and 6 bases had no gene match. The CDR3 contains 17 residues. Looked up from germline, CDR1 is SGHRS and CDR2 is YFSETQ. The CDR3 DNA sequence: TGCGCCAGCAGCTTAGGACTAGCGGGGGGCAGTGAAGAGACCCAGTACTTC. Amino acid sequence: CASSLGLAGGSEETQYF.

This chain links TRBV29-1 with TRBJ2-7; 9 bases are a match to TRBD1. The CDR3 length is 15 residues. The germline V gene encodes CDR1 SQVTM and CDR2 ANQGSEA. Losses at the gene ends were 6 bases for V and 3 bases for J; bases not matched to a gene: 12. CDR3 nucleotide sequence: TGCAGCGTCGTAATCCCCGGGACAGGGTACTACGAGCAGTACTTC. Amino acids: CSVVIPGTGYYEQYF.

This clonotype was picked up many times. This chain connects TRBV6-6 to TRBJ2-5; tentatively, D is TRBD1 or TRBD2 (5 bases each). Trimming took 6 bases from V and 4 from J, leaving 18 bases between them. The CDR3 consists of 15 residues. Germline loops: CDR1 MNHNY, CDR2 SVGAGI (reference sequence). CDR3 in DNA: TGTGCCAGCAGCCGGGACCCCTTTGCCCCAGAGACCCAGTACTTC. It is translated as CASSRDPFAPETQYF.

The chain joins TRBV5-3 to TRBJ2-1; TRBD1 aligns across 10 bases. TRBV5-3 is flagged as an ORF with uncertain function. The trim removed 4 bases at V and 10 bases at J, leaving 14 bases unmatched. This CDR3 has 16 amino acids. The CDR3 region is CARSTRTGGAIGEQFF. The DNA for the CDR3 is TGTGCCAGAAGCACGCGGACAGGGGGAGCTATTGGGGAGCAGTTCTTC.

This clonotype came up many times. The chain couples TRBV29-1 to TRBJ2-5; a possible D gene is TRBD2 (5 bases). Trimming left V 4 bases short and J 2 bases short, with 11 bases between. The germline CDR1 and CDR2 sequences are SQVTM and ANQGSEA. The CDR3 loop spans 13 amino acids. CDR3 protein: CSVVVPGQETQYF. CDR3 coding DNA: TGCAGCGTTGTAGTTCCGGGGCAAGAGACCCAGTACTTC.

At least ten counts were recorded for this clonotype. The rearrangement uses TRBV11-2 and TRBJ2-7; 11 bases are shared with TRBD1. The junction had 10 bases not matched to a gene; V was cut back by 3 bases and J by 9 bases. The CDR3 is 15 residues long. Germline values: CDR1 SGHAT, CDR2 FQNNGV. The CDR3 nucleotides read TGTGCCAGCAGCTTGGCTAGGACAGGGGGCTTCGGGCAGTACTTC. This sequence encodes CASSLARTGGFGQYF.

As for this clonotype: A far larger clone is a single base away, which makes a read error likely. The genes are TRBV5-8 and TRBJ2-7; the D call may be TRBD1 or TRBD2 (6 bases each). The CDR3 has 14 amino acids. Germline V lookup: CDR1 SGHTS, CDR2 YDEGEE. DNA for the CDR3: TGTGCCGGCAGCCCCCGGGGGCTTCCTTACGAGCAGTACTTC. The encoded protein is CAGSPRGLPYEQYF.

This clonotype was recorded many times. This chain links TRBV7-9 with TRBJ2-2; D is undetermined. The CDR3 sequence is 16 residues long. V was trimmed by 4 bases and J by 4 bases, leaving 16 bases between them. Germline lookup yields CDR1 SEHNR and CDR2 FQNEAQ (reference sequence). The CDR3 DNA follows: TGTGCCAGCAGCTCGTACACTGGCCGTGCCACCGGGGAGCTGTTTTTT. As protein: CASSSYTGRATGELFF.

Concerning this clonotype itself: This is likely an artifact of a read error, given a far larger clone one base away. The V call is TRBV6-8, the J call TRBJ1-2; D remains ambiguous. The germline V gene has CDR1 MNHGY and CDR2 SAAAGT. The V gene lost 6 bases and the J gene lost 7 bases, with 21 bases spanning the gap. The CDR3 covers 15 residues. The CDR3 spells CASRRTVRMFFGYTF. The CDR3 coding sequence is TGTGCCAGCAGAAGGACCGTGAGGATGTTCTTTGGCTACACCTTC.

The V call is TRBV6-6, the J call TRBJ1-5; maybe TRBD1 (6 bases). V lost 7 bases to trimming and J lost 2 bases, with 18 bases between them. The germline gives CDR1 MNHNY, CDR2 SVGAGI (reference sequence). The CDR3 loop spans 16 amino acids. The CDR3 DNA follows: TGTGCCAGCACCCTGACAGGAGCCCGGGGCAATCAGCCCCAGCATTTT. It specifies CASTLTGARGNQPQHF.

The sample holds many counts of this clonotype. The V call is TRBV7-9, the J call TRBJ1-5; D uncertain. The length of the CDR3 is 12 residues. V lost 4 bases and J lost 3, with 4 bases in between. The germline gives CDR1 SEHNR, CDR2 FQNEAQ (reference sequence). The DNA of the CDR3 is TGTGCCAGCAGCTGGGACAATCAGCCCCAGCATTTT. This translates into CASSWDNQPQHF.

By frequency in the sample, this clonotype is large. This sequence joins TRBV20-1 and TRBJ2-5, with D uncertain. V was pared by 3 bases and J by 0 bases, with 5 bases between. The germline CDR1 and CDR2 sequences are DFQATT and SNEGSKA (reference sequence). The CDR3 covers 12 residues. The CDR3, as DNA: TGCAGTGCTAGCCACAACCAAGAGACCCAGTACTTC. Its protein product is CSASHNQETQYF.

This clonotype came up many times. The rearrangement links TRBV5-5 to TRBJ1-2; a weak D match, TRBD1 (5 bases). CDR3 length: 16 amino acids. V was pared by 0 bases and J by 3 bases, with 15 bases between. Per the germline V gene, CDR1 is SGHKS and CDR2 is YYEKEE (reference sequence). CDR3 nucleotides: TGTGCCAGCAGCTTGGCTCCGGGACCCGATGACTATGGCTACACCTTC. Translated, it gives CASSLAPGPDDYGYTF.

This clonotype occurred many times. V usage is TRBV5-1 and J usage is TRBJ2-3; D is unresolved. The germline CDR1 and CDR2 sequences are SGHRS and YFSETQ. V was cut by 1 base and J by 8 bases, with 17 bases left in between. The CDR3 has 15 residues. This CDR3 reads CASSLPSASKGTQYF. CDR3 nucleotides: TGCGCCAGCAGCTTGCCTTCAGCTTCCAAGGGTACGCAGTATTTT.

This chain uses TRBV6-5 with TRBJ2-7; tentative D call: TRBD2 (6 bases). CDR3 length: 11 amino acids. CDR1 and CDR2 from the germline V gene are MNHEY and SVGAGI. Trimming removed 6 bases at V and 7 bases at J, with 10 bases between. The CDR3 sequence: CASSPGREQYF. The DNA of the CDR3 is TGTGCCAGCAGCCCCGGGAGAGAGCAGTACTTC.